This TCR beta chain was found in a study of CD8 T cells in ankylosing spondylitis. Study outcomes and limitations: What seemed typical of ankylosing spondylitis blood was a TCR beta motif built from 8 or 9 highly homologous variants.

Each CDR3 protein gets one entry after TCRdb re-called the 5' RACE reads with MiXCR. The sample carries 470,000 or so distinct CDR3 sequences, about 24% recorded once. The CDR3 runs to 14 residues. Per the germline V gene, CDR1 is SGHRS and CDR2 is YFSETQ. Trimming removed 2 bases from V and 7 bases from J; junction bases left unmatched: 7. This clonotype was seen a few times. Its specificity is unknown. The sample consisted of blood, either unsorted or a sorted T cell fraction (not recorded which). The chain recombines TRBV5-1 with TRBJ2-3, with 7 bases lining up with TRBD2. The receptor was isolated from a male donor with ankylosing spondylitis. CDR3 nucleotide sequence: TGCGCCAGCAGCTTCGGGACTAAGGTGAATACGCAGTATTTT. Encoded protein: CASSFGTKVNTQYF.